One and the same sample provided the 2 T cell receptor beta chains below, sequenced in a study of blood T cell repertoires in COVID-19. Assay: immunoSEQ multiplex PCR; the TCRdb copy retains only in-frame clones and omits some. The data contain around 15,000 clones, more than 65% of them seen just once; the ten biggest clones take up about 27%. Sequencing was performed on peripheral blood. These receptors were obtained from a woman in her 70s with active COVID-19.

The CDR3 nucleotides are TGTGCCAGCACCCTCTCAACCGGGACAGGGGATGATACGCAGTATTTT. It translates to CASTLSTGTGDDTQYF. J is TRBJ2-3 and V is TRBV7-9; 10 bases are shared with TRBD1. This CDR3 contains 16 residues. Per the germline V gene, CDR1 is SEHNR and CDR2 is FQNEAQ (reference sequence). J was trimmed by 6 bases and V by 7 bases; bases with no gene match: 13.

In its sample, this clone was seen a few times. V gene TRBV28 combines with J gene TRBJ2-7, with D perhaps matching TRBD1 (6 bases). The CDR3 runs 15 residues. V shed 6 bases and J shed 0 bases, with 15 bases lying between them. Germline lookup yields CDR1 MDHEN and CDR2 SYDVKM. The CDR3 protein is CASRGHRDNSYEQYF. The DNA of the CDR3 is TGTGCCAGCAGAGGCCACAGGGACAACTCCTACGAGCAGTACTTC.